The clone carrying this TCR beta chain showed up just a few times. Its antigen is not known. V was pared by 6 bases and J by 7 bases, with 15 bases between. The CDR3 covers 13 residues. TCRdb fed the PCR reads into MiXCR, producing one record per CDR3 protein. This repertoire shows 350,000 or so distinct CDR3 sequences, around a fifth found once; its top ten account for roughly 0.8%. Every naive CD8 library was made from between roughly 17,000 and 1,000,000 sorted cells with 10%, 30% or 50% RNA. These data are taken from a study of molecular identifiers for immune sequencing clone quantification. Study-wide points: Detectable among 800,000 to 1,000,000 naive cells, according to reports, was Jurkat TCR RNA spiked in from one cell.

Sequenced sample: naive CD8+ T cells from blood, with Jurkat cell RNA spiked in. The subset is: FACS-sorted CD8+CD4-CCR7+CD45RA+ naive T cells. This receptor was identified in a human donor in good health. Some libraries in this study had Jurkat cell RNA spiked in. This rearrangement joins TRBV12-3 or TRBV12-4 to TRBJ1-1, with D uncertain. In DNA form, the CDR3 reads TGTGCCAGCAGCAACAGAAACCTAGATGAAGCTTTCTTT. This encodes CASSNRNLDEAFF.